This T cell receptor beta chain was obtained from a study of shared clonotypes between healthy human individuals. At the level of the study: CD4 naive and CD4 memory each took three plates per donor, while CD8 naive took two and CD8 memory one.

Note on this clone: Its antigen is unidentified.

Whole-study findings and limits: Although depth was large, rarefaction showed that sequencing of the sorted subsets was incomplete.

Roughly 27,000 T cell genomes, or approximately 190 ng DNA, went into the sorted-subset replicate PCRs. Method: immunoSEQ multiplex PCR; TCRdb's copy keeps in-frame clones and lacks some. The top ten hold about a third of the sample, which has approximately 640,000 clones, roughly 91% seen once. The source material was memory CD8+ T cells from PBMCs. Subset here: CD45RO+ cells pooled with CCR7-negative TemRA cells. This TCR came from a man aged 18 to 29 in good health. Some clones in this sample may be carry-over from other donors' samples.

The CDR3 sequence is CASSVSGLTNNEQFF. As DNA, the CDR3 is TGTGCCAGCAGTGTTTCGGGACTAACCAACAATGAGCAGTTCTTC. V and J are TRBV2 and TRBJ2-1; 7 nucleotides agree with TRBD2. The V and J ends lost 4 bases and 5 bases, in that order; junction bases with no gene match: 8. This CDR3 has 15 amino acids. Germline CDR1 is SNHLY and CDR2 is FYNNEI.